This TCR beta chain was recovered during a study of blood T cell repertoires in COVID-19. Study-level information: The United States, Italy and Spain were the sources of the acute and convalescent COVID-19 samples. The analysed material was cDNA or gDNA that came from T cells, B-cell-depleted T cells, or PBMCs.

In the original processing: Reference gene primer amplification gave nucleated cell count estimates. The method was immunoSEQ multiplex PCR; TCRdb's version includes in-frame clones alone and lacks a portion of them. D and trimming come from the DNA, and the V and J calls and clone size come from that table. The profile covers 90,000 to 100,000 clones, with 89% appearing a single time and under 5.5% taken by the ten largest. Trimming left V 4 bases short and J 7 bases short, with 8 bases between. The CDR3 consists of 12 residues. Looked up from germline, CDR1 is SGHNT and CDR2 is YENEEA. The V gene is TRBV11-3, the J gene TRBJ2-1; D ambiguous. The material sequenced was peripheral blood. This TCR was recovered from a man between 60 and 75 years old with COVID-19, enrolled during active disease. The chain's CDR3 is CASSSQNNEQFF. In nucleotides, the CDR3 is TGTGCCAGCAGCTCACAGAATAATGAGCAGTTCTTC.